This is a list of T cell receptor beta chains from one sample in a study of Ad26.COV2.S vaccination and SARS-CoV-2 variants. The repertoire was sequenced with immunoSEQ multiplex PCR; TCRdb's copy has only in-frame clones and lacks some. This table holds around 450,000 clones, 80% to 95% found once. The specimen was peripheral blood, collected in a trial of Ad26.COV2.S vaccine versus placebo. The receptor source for this set is a person aged 18-60 years who received the Ad26.COV2.S COVID-19 vaccine or a placebo. Both conserved end residues are part of each CDR3. The D gene is left open where the match is weak. Only part of the rows carry a size: once, few, many, or a class if the clone is expanded.

v_call,clone_size,d_call,j_call,cdr3_nt,cdr3_aa
TRBV27,NA,TRBD1,TRBJ2-7,TGTGCCAGCAGTTACCGGGACAGTGTTGACGAGCAGTACTTC,CASSYRDSVDEQYF
TRBV21-1,NA,NA,TRBJ2-1,TGTGCCAGCAGCAACGGCCGGAGCCCCGCGGACAATGAGCAGTTCTTC,CASSNGRSPADNEQFF
TRBV7-9,NA,NA,TRBJ2-1,TGTGCCAGCCTCTCTCGCCCCGGGTCATCCTACAATGAGCAGTTCTTC,CASLSRPGSSYNEQFF
TRBV11-2,NA,TRBD2,TRBJ2-7,TGTGCCAGCAGCCACCCGGGACTAGCGGGAGGACACCAGTACTTC,CASSHPGLAGGHQYF
TRBV3-1/TRBV3-2,NA,NA,TRBJ2-3,TGTGCCAGCAGCCGGGACCACCGCACAGATACGCAGTATTTT,CASSRDHRTDTQYF
TRBV4-3,NA,NA,TRBJ1-1,TGCGCCAGCAGCCTACAAAGGGGCGGCACTGAAGCTTTCTTT,CASSLQRGGTEAFF
TRBV6-5,NA,NA,TRBJ1-2,TGTGCCAGCAGTTACTCCAGCTATGGCTACACCTTC,CASSYSSYGYTF
TRBV4-1,once,NA,TRBJ2-2,TGCGCCAGCAGCCTTGTGAACACCGGGGAGCTGTTTTTT,CASSLVNTGELFF
TRBV19,NA,TRBD2,TRBJ2-1,TGTGCCAGTAGTCTACTAGCGGGAACGGGTGAGCAGTTCTTC,CASSLLAGTGEQFF
TRBV7-2,NA,TRBD1,TRBJ1-5,TGTGCCAGCAGCTCCCAGGGGGGGCCCCAGCATTTT,CASSSQGGPQHF
TRBV6-5,NA,NA,TRBJ2-7,TGTGCCAGCAGTTACTCGACTGGGGGAGGCGGCGAGCAGTACTTC,CASSYSTGGGGEQYF
TRBV30,NA,NA,TRBJ2-7,TGTGCCTGGAGGGGTGGGAGGACCTACGAGCAGTACTTC,CAWRGGRTYEQYF
TRBV5-1,once,NA,TRBJ2-5,TGCGCCAGCAGCGAGAATGCGGACCTCCAAGAGACCCAGTACTTC,CASSENADLQETQYF
TRBV18,NA,NA,TRBJ2-1,TGTGCCAGCTCACCATCGGCTCATACTAACTACAATGAGCAGTTCTTC,CASSPSAHTNYNEQFF
TRBV30,NA,NA,TRBJ1-1,TGTGCCTGGACGCCAAGAACAGCACCCGCCACTGAAGCTTTCTTT,CAWTPRTAPATEAFF
TRBV5-6,NA,NA,TRBJ2-3,TGTGCCAGCAGCTTGTCGTCAGCTAGCACAGATACGCAGTATTTT,CASSLSSASTDTQYF
TRBV5-1,NA,NA,TRBJ2-5,TGCGCCAGCAGCTTTCGACACCGACAAGAGACCCAGTACTTC,CASSFRHRQETQYF
TRBV7-9,NA,TRBD1,TRBJ1-2,TGTGCCAGCAGCTCGACAGGGGGCTGGTATGGCTACACCTTC,CASSSTGGWYGYTF
TRBV7-9,few,NA,TRBJ2-7,TGTGCCAGCAGCTTGGCCGGATTCCCTGGGCAGTACTTC,CASSLAGFPGQYF
TRBV5-6,NA,NA,TRBJ1-3,TGTGCCAGCAGCCCCTATGGGGGCTCTGGAAACACCATATATTTT,CASSPYGGSGNTIYF
TRBV11-3,NA,NA,TRBJ2-7,TGTGCCAGCAGCAACGGACCTTACTACGAGCAGTACTTC,CASSNGPYYEQYF
TRBV7-6,once,NA,TRBJ1-1,TGTGCCAGCAGCTTAGGGACAGCTGAAGCTTTCTTT,CASSLGTAEAFF
TRBV12-3/TRBV12-4,NA,NA,TRBJ2-1,TGTGCCAGCAGTTCAGTCCCCTTTGAGCAGTTCTTC,CASSSVPFEQFF
TRBV7-8,once,NA,TRBJ1-1,TGTGCCAGCAGCTTTGGGTCAGGGTATACTGAAGCTTTCTTT,CASSFGSGYTEAFF
TRBV19,NA,NA,TRBJ2-5,TGTGCCAGTAGTATTCCGGGACGGGAAGAGACCCAGTACTTC,CASSIPGREETQYF
TRBV2,NA,NA,TRBJ2-2,TGTGCCAGCAGGAGAATAACCGGGGAGCTGTTTTTT,CASRRITGELFF
TRBV30,NA,NA,TRBJ2-2,TGTGCCTGGAGTGTACTGCCTCGGGCCACCGGGGAGCTGTTTTTT,CAWSVLPRATGELFF
TRBV5-4,NA,TRBD2,TRBJ2-7,TGTGCCAGCAGCTTTGGACTAGCGGGTGCCGAGCAGTACTTC,CASSFGLAGAEQYF
TRBV11-2,NA,TRBD2,TRBJ2-3,TGTGCCAGCAGCTACTCTAGCGGGAGGTTGGTCACAGATACGCAGTATTTT,CASSYSSGRLVTDTQYF
TRBV4-2,NA,NA,TRBJ1-2,TGTGCCAGCAGCCACCAAGACGACAGGCATGGCTACACCTTC,CASSHQDDRHGYTF
TRBV12-3/TRBV12-4,NA,NA,TRBJ2-5,TGTGCCAGCAGTTTACGTGAACGGGAGACCCAGTACTTC,CASSLRERETQYF
TRBV12-3/TRBV12-4,NA,NA,TRBJ2-3,TGTGCCAGCACCGCCACAGATACGCAGTATTTT,CASTATDTQYF
TRBV27,NA,NA,TRBJ2-4,TGTGCCAGCAGTTTAGGGGGGCTAGGCATTCAGTACTTC,CASSLGGLGIQYF
TRBV5-1,few,NA,TRBJ1-5,TGCGCCAGCAGCTTGGAGAACCGCAATCAGCCCCAGCATTTT,CASSLENRNQPQHF
TRBV7-2,NA,NA,TRBJ1-3,TGTGCCAGCAGCTTATTGGGACGTAGCCGAGGCACCATATATTTT,CASSLLGRSRGTIYF
TRBV5-1,NA,TRBD1,TRBJ1-3,TGCGCCAGCAGCTTGACCGGGACAGGGTTCTCTGGAAACACCATATATTTT,CASSLTGTGFSGNTIYF
TRBV19,few,NA,TRBJ2-2,TGTGCCAGTAGTCAGGGTGGAGGAACCGGGGAGCTGTTTTTT,CASSQGGGTGELFF
TRBV4-3,NA,NA,TRBJ2-7,TGCGCCAGCAGCCAAGTCTGGAGCTCCTACGAGCAGTACTTC,CASSQVWSSYEQYF
TRBV6-1,NA,TRBD1,TRBJ1-5,TGTGCCAGCAGTGAAGCTAAGGGACAGGCTAGTAATCAGCCCCAGCATTTT,CASSEAKGQASNQPQHF
TRBV24-1,NA,TRBD2,TRBJ2-7,TGTGCCACCAGTGACTACACGGGACTAGCGGGAAACGAGCAGTACTTC,CATSDYTGLAGNEQYF
TRBV5-4,few,NA,TRBJ2-1,TGTGCCAGCAGCTTGGGGGGTGCGAGCTCCTACAATGAGCAGTTCTTC,CASSLGGASSYNEQFF
TRBV2,NA,TRBD1,TRBJ2-1,TGTGCCAGCAACAAGGGACAGTTCTCCTACAATGAGCAGTTCTTC,CASNKGQFSYNEQFF
TRBV27,NA,TRBD2,TRBJ2-7,TGTGCCAGCAGTCTTGGACTAGCGGGGGCCTACGAGCAGTACTTC,CASSLGLAGAYEQYF